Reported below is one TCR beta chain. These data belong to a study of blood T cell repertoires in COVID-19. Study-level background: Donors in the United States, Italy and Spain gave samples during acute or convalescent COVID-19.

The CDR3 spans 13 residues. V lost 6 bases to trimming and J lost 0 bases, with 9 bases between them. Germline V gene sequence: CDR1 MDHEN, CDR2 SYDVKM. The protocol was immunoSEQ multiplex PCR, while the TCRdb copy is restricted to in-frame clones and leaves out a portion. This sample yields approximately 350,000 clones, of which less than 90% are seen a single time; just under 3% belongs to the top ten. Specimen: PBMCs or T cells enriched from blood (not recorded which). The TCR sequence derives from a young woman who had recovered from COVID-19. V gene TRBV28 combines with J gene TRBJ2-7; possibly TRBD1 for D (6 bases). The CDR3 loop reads CASSLDSSYEQYF. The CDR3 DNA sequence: TGTGCCAGCAGCCTGGACAGCTCCTACGAGCAGTACTTC.